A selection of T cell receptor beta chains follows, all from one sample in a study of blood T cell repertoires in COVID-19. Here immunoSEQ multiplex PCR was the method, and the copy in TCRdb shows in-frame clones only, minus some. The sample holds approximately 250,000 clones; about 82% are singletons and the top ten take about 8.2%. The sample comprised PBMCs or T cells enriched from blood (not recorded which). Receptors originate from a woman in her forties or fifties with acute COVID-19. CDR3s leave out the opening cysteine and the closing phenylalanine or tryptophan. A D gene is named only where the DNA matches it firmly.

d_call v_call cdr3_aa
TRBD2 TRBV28 ASRGGLAGDTRYNEQF
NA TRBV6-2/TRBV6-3 ASSRDNGNTIY
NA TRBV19 ASGDEVEPQH
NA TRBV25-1 ASSDLNYGYT
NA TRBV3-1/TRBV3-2 ASGERKQF
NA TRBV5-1 ASSSGVSGNTIY
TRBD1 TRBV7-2 ASSSGQVEQETQY
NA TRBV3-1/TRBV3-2 ASSQTRVSWDIQY
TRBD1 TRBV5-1 ASSSGTGPYSNQPQH
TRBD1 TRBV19 ASSIRAGGQSNYGYT
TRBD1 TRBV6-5 ASTRTGDGYT
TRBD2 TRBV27 ASSSLASGQETQY
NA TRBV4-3 ASSQDTGGYGYT
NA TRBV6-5 ASSYSMGARGYT